The T cell receptor beta chain under discussion was sequenced for a study of shared clonotypes between healthy human individuals. Study-level results: What naive subsets generally showed was a larger estimated richness than memory subsets showed.

V lost 4 bases to trimming and J lost 3 bases; unmatched junction nucleotides: 3. CDR1 is MNHNY, CDR2 SVGAGI, per germline (reference sequence). The CDR3 contains 13 residues. As regards this clone: Its antigen remains unidentified.

Only in-frame clones appear in the TCRdb table, and some are missing; sequencing was by immunoSEQ multiplex PCR. The sample has under 1,100,000 clones, roughly 75% seen once. The clonotype was recovered from a man aged 18-30 years in good health. The sample consisted of memory CD4+ T cells sorted from blood. Subset in this sample: CD45RA-negative fraction. This sequence joins TRBV6-6 and TRBJ2-7; TRBD1 aligns across 7 bases. The chain's CDR3 is CASSLRQGYEQYF. Written as DNA, the CDR3 is TGTGCCAGCAGTTTGAGACAGGGCTACGAGCAGTACTTC.